These 18 T cell receptor beta chains share one sample of origin, sequenced in a study of shared clonotypes between healthy human individuals. Sequenced by immunoSEQ multiplex PCR; TCRdb stores in-frame clones only, minus some. The sample lists roughly 1 million clones; about 75% were seen once. Sequencing used memory CD4+ T cells sorted from blood. The subset here: CD45RA-negative fraction. The receptors shown here come from a man aged 18 to 30 in good health.

The chain carries TRBV2 and TRBJ1-4; TRBD1 agrees at 8 bases. Germline-derived CDR1 and CDR2 are SNHLY and FYNNEI. Trimming took 7 bases from V and 3 from J; bases not matched to a gene: 4. CDR3 length equals 14 residues. CDR3 in amino acids: CASNGQGPNEKLFF. The CDR3 coding sequence is TGTGCCAGCAACGGACAGGGACCTAATGAAAAACTGTTTTTT.

The chain uses TRBV11-2 and TRBJ2-7, with D tentatively TRBD1 (6 bases). This CDR3 contains 14 residues. Germline V gene sequence: CDR1 SGHAT, CDR2 FQNNGV. The germline V and J ends were trimmed by 4 bases and 4 bases, with 14 bases remaining between them. In DNA, the CDR3 is TGTGCCAGCAGCTCACAGACAGGTCCGTACGAGCAGTACTTC. This translates into CASSSQTGPYEQYF.

In its sample, this clone was seen a few times. The V call is TRBV7-2, the J call TRBJ2-7; TRBD2 might be the D (5 bases). V was cut by 6 bases and J by 2 bases, with 17 bases left in between. From germline, CDR1 is SGHTA and CDR2 FQGNSA. The CDR3 extends over 15 amino acids. CDR3 sequence (DNA): TGTGCCAGCAGACTAGGTTATCTAGGAGCCTACGAGCAGTACTTC. Translating gives CASRLGYLGAYEQYF.

The chain recombines TRBV5-6 with TRBJ1-1, with D maybe TRBD1 (5 bases). The CDR3 is made up of 15 amino acids. V was trimmed by 4 bases and J by 2 bases, leaving 15 bases between them. Germline V gives CDR1 SGHDT, CDR2 YYEEEE. CDR3 loop: CASSPPKQANTEAFF. The CDR3 DNA sequence: TGTGCCAGCAGCCCGCCGAAACAGGCCAACACTGAAGCTTTCTTT.

This chain uses TRBV7-2 with TRBJ1-5; D may be TRBD1 (6 bases). Trimming shortened V by 1 base and J by 7 bases, and 14 bases separated the two germline ends. Germline V lookup: CDR1 SGHTA, CDR2 FQGNSA. The CDR3 runs to 15 residues. Here the CDR3 DNA reads TGTGCCAGCAGCTTAGTAGCAGGGGTAGAGCAGCCCCAGCATTTT. Translation: CASSLVAGVEQPQHF.

V gene TRBV6-6 combines with J gene TRBJ1-4; unclear D gene. The CDR3 totals 13 residues. The germline gives CDR1 MNHNY, CDR2 SVGAGI (reference sequence). Trimming left V 7 bases short and J 3 bases short, with 9 bases between. The CDR3 DNA reads TGTGCCAGCACAAGACAAGCTAATGAAAAACTGTTTTTT. As protein: CASTRQANEKLFF.

The chain uses TRBV29-1 and TRBJ1-4, with a tentative D call TRBD1 (5 bases). This CDR3 has 14 amino acids. Per the germline V gene, CDR1 is SQVTM and CDR2 is ANQGSEA. V was clipped by 4 bases and J by 3 bases, with 12 bases between them. CDR3 DNA: TGCAGCGTTGCACCACTGGGACCTAATGAAAAACTGTTTTTT. Protein product: CSVAPLGPNEKLFF.

The rearrangement links TRBV30 to TRBJ1-4, with no clear D. Germline lookup yields CDR1 GTSNPN and CDR2 SVGIG (reference sequence). The CDR3 runs to 13 residues. V was trimmed by 2 bases and J by 10 bases, leaving 14 bases between them. CDR3 region: CAWSSGQVGKLFF. In nucleotides, the CDR3 is TGTGCCTGGAGTAGCGGTCAAGTAGGAAAACTGTTTTTT.

In its sample, this clone was seen a few times. V and J are TRBV10-1 and TRBJ1-1; no clear D gene. This CDR3 contains 13 residues. V gave up 6 bases and J gave up 0 bases, with 8 bases separating them. CDR1 is WNHNN and CDR2 is SYGVQD in the germline V gene (reference sequence). The CDR3 DNA follows: TGCGCCAGCAGGGACGGCATGAACACTGAAGCTTTCTTT. Its protein is CASRDGMNTEAFF.

The chain carries TRBV9 and TRBJ1-2, with 7 bases fitting TRBD1. J was trimmed by 4 bases and V by 6 bases; bases with no gene match: 12. The germline V gene encodes CDR1 SGDLS and CDR2 YYNGEE. The CDR3 is made up of 15 amino acids. CDR3 in DNA: TGTGCCAGCACCAGCCTCAGGGGGAATTTCTATGGCTACACCTTC. It translates to CASTSLRGNFYGYTF.

The chain combines TRBV7-2 with TRBJ1-6; TRBD1 aligns across 7 bases. The germline CDR1 and CDR2 sequences are SGHTA and FQGNSA. Trimming cost V 5 bases and J 7 bases; bases outside gene matches: 5. This CDR3 region has 14 residues. CDR3 residues: CASSRDSKNSPLHF. The CDR3 coding sequence is TGTGCCAGCAGCCGGGACAGTAAAAATTCACCCCTCCACTTT.

This clone was detected ten times or more. The chain recombines TRBV9 with TRBJ1-2; possibly TRBD1 for D (5 bases). V lost 1 base and J 4 bases, leaving 14 bases between the germline ends. The CDR3 sequence is 15 residues long. The germline V gene has CDR1 SGDLS and CDR2 YYNGEE. DNA for the CDR3: TGTGCCAGCAGCGTAACATTCGGACAACCCTATGGCTACACCTTC. As protein: CASSVTFGQPYGYTF. The full variable domain, completed using reference TRBV9 and TRBJ1-2, is DSGVTQTPKHLITATGQRVTLRCSPRSGDLSVYWYQQSLDQGLQFLIQYYNGEERAKGNILERFSAQQFPDLHSELNLSSLELGDSALYFCASSVTFGQPYGYTFGSGTRLTVV.

The J gene is TRBJ2-2, the V gene TRBV10-2; 8 nucleotides line up with TRBD1. After removal of 6 bases from V and 4 bases from J, the junction contained 7 bases not matched to a gene. In germline, CDR1 is WSHSY, CDR2 SAAADI. This CDR3 has 15 residues. The CDR3 region has the DNA TGCGCCAGCAGAGTTGACAGGGGAGGCACCGGGGAGCTGTTTTTT. Translated: CASRVDRGGTGELFF.

This clone was counted only a few times. V is TRBV10-3 and J is TRBJ1-2; 9 nucleotides align to TRBD1. J was trimmed by 4 bases and V by 5 bases; bases with no gene match: 8. The CDR3 runs 15 residues. The germline V gene encodes CDR1 ENHRY and CDR2 SYGVKD. The CDR3 DNA follows: TGTGCCATCAGTAGGCGGGACAGGGATCTCTATGGCTACACCTTC. Residues: CAISRRDRDLYGYTF.

The CDR3 here is CASSYARLIDNEQFF. DNA of the CDR3: TGTGCCAGCAGTTACGCCAGGTTGATAGACAATGAGCAGTTCTTC. The J gene is TRBJ2-1, the V gene TRBV27, with D hard to call. V lost 4 bases and J lost 5, with 15 bases in between. The CDR3 is 15 residues long. Germline lookup yields CDR1 MNHEY and CDR2 SMNVEV (reference sequence).

The V gene is TRBV4-3, the J gene TRBJ2-7; 11 nucleotides line up with TRBD1. Germline lookup yields CDR1 LGHNA and CDR2 YSLEER. The J segment lost 4 bases and the V segment lost 0 bases, leaving 8 bases of the junction unmatched. This CDR3 is built from 17 residues. CDR3 coding DNA: TGCGCCAGCAGCCAAGATCTAGGAGGGACAGGGGGGTACGAGCAGTACTTC. It yields the protein CASSQDLGGTGGYEQYF.

This rearrangement joins TRBV2 to TRBJ2-5, with TRBD2 matching 8 bases. With 8 bases clipped from V and 1 base from J, the junction kept 3 bases outside the gene matches. CDR1 SNHLY and CDR2 FYNNEI come from the germline V gene. The CDR3 is 13 amino acids. CDR3 sequence: CASARGGQETQYF. The CDR3 DNA sequence: TGTGCCAGCGCACGGGGGGGCCAAGAGACCCAGTACTTC.

V and J are TRBV28 and TRBJ1-5, with D perhaps TRBD1 (5 bases). The V gene lost 1 base and the J gene lost 0 bases, with 10 bases spanning the gap. CDR1 MDHEN and CDR2 SYDVKM come from the germline V gene. The CDR3 runs to 16 residues. The CDR3 nucleotides read TGTGCCAGCAGTTTATCCGCGGGGGATAGCAATCAGCCCCAGCATTTT. Amino acids: CASSLSAGDSNQPQHF. Combining the CDR3 with reference TRBV28 and TRBJ1-5 gives the whole variable domain DVKVTQSSRYLVKRTGEKVFLECVQDMDHENMFWYRQDPGLGLRLIYFSYDVKMKEKGDIPEGYSVSREKKERFSLILESASTNQTSMYLCASSLSAGDSNQPQHFGDGTRLSIL.